These 16 T cell receptor beta chains share one sample of origin, sequenced in a study of cytomegalovirus exposure and HLA in healthy donors (dated by TCRdb to about 2017). The library was prepared using the immunoSEQ multiplex PCR assay. For the multiplex PCR, a mixture combining 60 forward primers for TCR Vbeta segments and 13 reverse primers for TCR Jbeta segments was used. TCRdb's version of the immuneACCESS table is confined to in-frame rearrangements and falls short of the full clone set. An unresolved V gene accounts for under half of the shortfall where checked; the remainder is of unknown origin. The sample table records about 160,000 clones; around 80% of these occur just once. The ten largest account for around 1.4% of the sample. The sample was PBMCs. Receptors originate from a male donor in good health and CMV-seronegative.

This chain links TRBV15 with TRBJ1-4; TRBD1 matches 7 bases. With 0 bases clipped from V and 6 bases from J, the junction kept 10 bases outside the gene matches. Germline CDR1 is LNHNV and CDR2 is YYDKDF (reference sequence). The CDR3 contains 17 residues. The CDR3 DNA follows: TGTGCCACCAGCAGAGAGTCTGGGGTAGGGGGCTATGAAAAACTGTTTTTT. Its protein is CATSRESGVGGYEKLFF.

The rearrangement joins TRBV5-4 to TRBJ2-2, with 11 bases aligning to TRBD2. Trimming removed 1 base from V and 7 bases from J; junction bases left unmatched: 6. The CDR3 consists of 16 residues. Per germline, CDR1 SGHNT and CDR2 YYREEE (reference sequence). In DNA, the CDR3 is TGTGCCAGCAGCTTGCCACTAGCGGGAGCGGTCGGGGAGCTGTTTTTT. This encodes CASSLPLAGAVGELFF.

The rearrangement uses TRBV29-1 and TRBJ1-1, with D maybe TRBD1 (5 bases). The CDR3 totals 13 residues. The V end lost 7 bases, the J end lost 0 bases, and 12 bases lay between the germline ends. Germline CDR1 and CDR2: SQVTM and ANQGSEA. CDR3 sequence: CSAGVGMNTEAFF. The CDR3 DNA follows: TGCAGCGCGGGGGTGGGGATGAACACTGAAGCTTTCTTT.

The V and J genes are TRBV10-3 and TRBJ2-3, with D possibly TRBD2 on 6 matching bases. Germline CDR1 ENHRY, CDR2 SYGVKD. The CDR3 sequence is 14 residues long. Trimming shortened V by 6 bases and J by 4 bases, and 14 bases separated the two germline ends. The CDR3: CAISLTTGADTQYF. CDR3 bases: TGTGCCATCAGCCTTACTACGGGAGCAGATACGCAGTATTTT.

The gene calls are TRBV27 and TRBJ1-2; D gene uncertain. CDR1 is MNHEY, CDR2 SMNVEV, per germline (reference sequence). Between the trimmed V and J ends, which lost 7 bases and 5 bases, there was a span of 14 bases. The CDR3 is made up of 13 amino acids. The chain's CDR3 is CASTSTGEYGYTF. The CDR3 DNA reads TGTGCCAGCACCTCAACGGGAGAATATGGCTACACCTTC.

The V and J genes are TRBV6-5 and TRBJ2-1, with 9 bases aligning to TRBD2. The CDR3 is made up of 15 amino acids. The V gene's germline CDR1 is MNHEY and CDR2 SVGAGI. The V segment lost 2 bases and the J segment 15 bases; nucleotides outside the gene matches: 14. CDR3 sequence: CASSYLPGLASIPFF. CDR3 coding DNA: TGTGCCAGCAGTTACCTCCCGGGACTAGCCTCCATCCCGTTCTTC.

The chain joins TRBV30 to TRBJ1-1; 7 nucleotides agree with TRBD1. The CDR3 is made up of 16 amino acids. V lost 3 bases, J lost 0 bases, and 10 bases stayed unmatched. CDR1 is GTSNPN, CDR2 SVGIG, per germline (reference sequence). The DNA of the CDR3 is TGTGCCTGGAGACCCGGGACAGCTTTAATGAACACTGAAGCTTTCTTT. Protein product: CAWRPGTALMNTEAFF.

The CDR3 loop reads CAGGGTQGSEKLFF. The CDR3 nucleotides read TGTGCCGGTGGGGGAACCCAGGGGAGTGAAAAACTGTTTTTT. The rearrangement links TRBV6-1 to TRBJ1-4; D perhaps matches TRBD1 (6 bases). V dropped 11 bases and J dropped 7 bases, with 20 bases sitting between them. Germline V gene sequence: CDR1 MNHNS, CDR2 SASEGT. The CDR3 is 14 residues long.

This chain uses TRBV6-5 with TRBJ2-7, with D tentatively TRBD2 (5 bases). CDR1 and CDR2 from the germline V gene are MNHEY and SVGAGI. Trimming pared 0 bases from V and 1 base from J, leaving 10 bases between. This CDR3 contains 15 residues. CDR3 bases: TGTGCCAGCAGTTACTCCGGGGTAGGGTCCTACGAGCAGTACTTC. Protein: CASSYSGVGSYEQYF.

The chain employs TRBV28 and TRBJ1-6; possibly TRBD1 for D (5 bases). Trimming left V 3 bases short and J 8 bases short, with 14 bases between. This CDR3 has 15 residues. Germline CDR1 MDHEN, CDR2 SYDVKM. This CDR3 reads CASSLGGDVYSPLHF. As DNA, the CDR3 is TGTGCCAGCAGTTTGGGGGGGGACGTCTATTCACCCCTCCACTTT.

V and J are TRBV6-5 and TRBJ2-5; 7 bases align to TRBD1. CDR1 is MNHEY and CDR2 is SVGAGI in the germline V gene. The V and J ends lost 6 bases and 7 bases, in that order; junction bases with no gene match: 5. This CDR3 is built from 12 residues. The DNA of the CDR3 is TGTGCCAGCAGAGACGACAGGGCGACCCAGTACTTC. Translated: CASRDDRATQYF.

The V call is TRBV6-5, the J call TRBJ1-1, with TRBD1 identical over 7 bases. The CDR3 length is 15 residues. With V trimmed by 6 bases and J by 4 bases, 11 bases remained unmatched. CDR1 and CDR2 (germline): MNHEY, SVGAGI. Written as DNA, the CDR3 is TGTGCCAGCAGCCCCACTGTCGACAGGGCCACTGAAGCTTTCTTT. Amino acids: CASSPTVDRATEAFF.

Only a few counts were recorded for this clone. The rearrangement joins TRBV29-1 to TRBJ2-7; 11 nucleotides match TRBD2. The CDR3 length is 14 residues. J lost 2 bases, V lost 3 bases, and 3 bases had no gene match. Looked up from germline, CDR1 is SQVTM and CDR2 is ANQGSEA. CDR3 sequence (DNA): TGCAGCGTTGAGACTAGCGGGACAACCTACGAGCAGTACTTC. It yields the protein CSVETSGTTYEQYF.

The V gene is TRBV28, the J gene TRBJ1-2; the D gene is possibly TRBD1 (6 bases). Germline CDR1 and CDR2: MDHEN and SYDVKM. The CDR3 loop spans 13 amino acids. Trimming took 3 bases from V and 9 from J, leaving 14 bases between them. The CDR3 region has the DNA TGTGCCAGCAGTTTTACAGGGCCCGTGAGCTACACCTTC. Residues: CASSFTGPVSYTF.

The V and J genes are TRBV5-1 and TRBJ1-6; TRBD1 matches 7 bases. CDR1 and CDR2 (germline): SGHRS, YFSETQ. Trimming took 4 bases from V and 5 from J; bases not matched to a gene: 3. The CDR3 spans 14 residues. The CDR3 spells CASSQGQDNSPLHF. The CDR3 region has the DNA TGCGCCAGCAGCCAAGGACAGGATAATTCACCCCTCCACTTT.

This CDR3 reads CASSLGGSYNEQFF. In nucleotides, the CDR3 is TGCGCCAGCAGCTTGGGTGGGAGCTACAATGAGCAGTTCTTC. This sequence joins TRBV5-1 and TRBJ2-1; D may be TRBD2 (5 bases). Germline V gene data show CDR1 as SGHRS and CDR2 as YFSETQ. Deletions cut 0 bases from V and 3 bases from J, with 7 bases between. CDR3 length: 14 residues.